The 18 T cell receptor beta chains below come from one sample, sequenced in a study of beta chain features in type 1 diabetes. Every bit of the isolated RNA underwent reverse transcription, so sequencing read expressed TCRB transcripts. Profiled with immunoSEQ multiplex PCR; TCRdb holds only in-frame clones, not every one. The sample holds hundreds of thousands of clones, about 71% seen once. The sample comprised naive CD4+ T cells from blood. These receptors originate from a man aged 25-45 years in good health.

The table lists this clone with a few counts. CDR3 residues: CASSPSGMGYEQYF. CDR3 in DNA: TGTGCCAGCAGCCCCTCAGGGATGGGCTACGAGCAGTACTTC. The rearrangement uses TRBV7-2 and TRBJ2-7, with a possible D match to TRBD1 (5 bases). CDR3 length: 14 residues. CDR1 and CDR2 from the germline V gene are SGHTA and FQGNSA. V lost 5 bases, J lost 3 bases, and 14 bases lay in between.

This chain joins TRBV15 and TRBJ2-3; 9 bases align to TRBD2. Trimming removed 1 base from V and 6 bases from J; junction bases left unmatched: 14. The CDR3 covers 18 residues. Germline V gene data show CDR1 as LNHNV and CDR2 as YYDKDF (reference sequence). CDR3 nucleotides: TGTGCCACCAGCAGAGTCCGGGGTAGCGGGAGTAAGGGTGATACGCAGTATTTT. This codes for CATSRVRGSGSKGDTQYF.

This chain links TRBV6-5 with TRBJ2-3; 10 bases are a match to TRBD1. The junction had 5 bases not matched to a gene; V was cut back by 7 bases and J by 1 base. The V gene's germline CDR1 is MNHEY and CDR2 SVGAGI. The CDR3 runs 15 residues. The CDR3 DNA reads as TGTGCCAGCACCCCGGGGACAGGGGGCACAGATACGCAGTATTTT. The encoded protein is CASTPGTGGTDTQYF.

The chain couples TRBV5-6 to TRBJ2-5; D is possibly TRBD1 or TRBD2 (7 bases each). There are 15 residues in the CDR3. V was trimmed by 3 bases and J by 4 bases, leaving 16 bases between them. Germline V gene data show CDR1 as SGHDT and CDR2 as YYEEEE. The CDR3 here is CASSWGAGGAETQYF. The DNA of the CDR3 is TGTGCCAGCAGCTGGGGCGCAGGGGGGGCAGAGACCCAGTACTTC.

The chain uses TRBV30 and TRBJ1-2; D is undetermined. The germline V gene encodes CDR1 GTSNPN and CDR2 SVGIG (reference sequence). The CDR3 covers 11 residues. Deletions cut 0 bases from V and 8 bases from J, with 7 bases between. CDR3 DNA sequence: TGTGCCTGGAGTGTAACGACGGGCTACACCTTC. The encoded protein is CAWSVTTGYTF.

This chain links TRBV7-9 with TRBJ1-5; D not certain. The CDR3 length is 15 residues. Deletions cut 4 bases from V and 6 bases from J, with 16 bases between. Germline V CDR1 and CDR2: SEHNR, FQNEAQ (reference sequence). CDR3 loop: CASSSGYSGGQPQHF. In DNA form, the CDR3 reads TGTGCCAGCAGCTCCGGCTATTCGGGCGGTCAGCCCCAGCATTTT.

This clone was seen just once. This chain joins TRBV27 and TRBJ2-6; D gene unclear. V dropped 4 bases and J dropped 0 bases, with 7 bases sitting between them. The CDR3 totals 15 residues. Germline assignment: CDR1 MNHEY and CDR2 SMNVEV (reference sequence). Written as DNA, the CDR3 is TGTGCCAGCAGTTCCCCAAGCTCTGGGGCCAACGTCCTGACTTTC. Translated, it gives CASSSPSSGANVLTF.

This clone was seen a few times. The J gene is TRBJ1-5, the V gene TRBV30, with 8 bases that match TRBD1. J was trimmed by 4 bases and V by 1 base; bases with no gene match: 6. Germline-derived CDR1 and CDR2 are GTSNPN and SVGIG (reference sequence). CDR3 length: 15 amino acids. The CDR3 DNA follows: TGTGCCTGGAGTGGAGCAGGGGGCTGGAATCAGCCCCAGCATTTT. Translation gives CAWSGAGGWNQPQHF.

The V call is TRBV2, the J call TRBJ2-1; D gene unclear. V lost 7 bases, J lost 3 bases, and 10 bases lay in between. This CDR3 is 13 amino acids long. Germline CDR1 is SNHLY and CDR2 is FYNNEI. DNA of the CDR3: TGTGCCAGCACAGAAGTCCGCTACAATGAGCAGTTCTTC. This translates into CASTEVRYNEQFF. The full variable domain, rest sourced from reference TRBV2 and TRBJ2-1, is EPEVTQTPSHQVTQMGQEVILRCVPISNHLYFYWYRQILGQKVEFLVSFYNNEISEKSEIFDDQFSVERPDGSNFTLKIRSTKLEDSAMYFCASTEVRYNEQFFGPGTRLTVL.

This chain joins TRBV4-1 and TRBJ2-3; 10 bases match TRBD2. V shed 2 bases, J shed 6 bases, and the junction held 2 bases outside the gene matches. The CDR3 has 14 residues. Germline loops: CDR1 MGHRA, CDR2 YSYEKL. CDR3 protein: CASSQSGLADTQYF. The DNA of the CDR3 is TGCGCCAGCAGCCAATCGGGACTAGCGGATACGCAGTATTTT.

J is TRBJ2-1 and V is TRBV30; D might be TRBD2 (6 bases). The CDR3 has 15 amino acids. Trimming pared 1 base from V and 6 bases from J, leaving 16 bases between. Germline V gene data show CDR1 as GTSNPN and CDR2 as SVGIG (reference sequence). The CDR3 reads CAWSAGTRGGNEQFF. CDR3 bases: TGTGCCTGGAGTGCCGGGACTCGAGGCGGCAATGAGCAGTTCTTC.

This chain links TRBV25-1 with TRBJ2-2, with TRBD1 matching over 9 bases. The V segment lost 4 bases and the J segment 5 bases; nucleotides outside the gene matches: 8. The CDR3 is made up of 16 amino acids. Germline V gene data show CDR1 as MGHDK and CDR2 as SYGVNS. Written as DNA, the CDR3 is TGTGCCAGCAGTGTGGGACAGGGAATTAGAACCGGGGAGCTGTTTTTT. It translates to CASSVGQGIRTGELFF.

As for this clone: The identical CDR3 is also encoded by other nucleotide sequences in the sample. The chain is built from TRBV30 and TRBJ2-1; D is unclear. The CDR3 contains 13 residues. Looked up from germline, CDR1 is GTSNPN and CDR2 is SVGIG (reference sequence). The ends were cut back, 1 base at V and 4 bases at J, with 8 bases in the middle. The DNA of the CDR3 is TGTGCCTGGAGTGGCCAGCCGTACAATGAGCAGTTCTTC. This codes for CAWSGQPYNEQFF. Drawing the rest from reference TRBV30 and TRBJ2-1, the complete variable domain is SQTIHQWPATLVQPVGSPLSLECTVEGTSNPNLYWYRQAAGRGLQLLFYSVGIGQISSEVPQNLSASRPQDRQFILSSKKLLLSDSGFYLCAWSGQPYNEQFFGPGTRLTVL.

The CDR3 reads CSVVGFTGKNTEAFF. The CDR3 coding sequence is TGCAGCGTTGTCGGGTTCACAGGGAAAAACACTGAAGCTTTCTTT. This sequence joins TRBV29-1 and TRBJ1-1; weak D call: TRBD1 (6 bases). The CDR3 runs to 15 residues. Trimming removed 4 bases from V and 2 bases from J, with 17 bases in between. From germline, CDR1 is SQVTM and CDR2 ANQGSEA.

The CDR3 coding sequence is TGTGCCAGCAGCTCGGCAGGCTTAGAGACCCAGTACTTC. It translates to CASSSAGLETQYF. The chain recombines TRBV5-6 with TRBJ2-5; no definite D call. The germline gives CDR1 SGHDT, CDR2 YYEEEE. The CDR3 length is 13 residues. The V end lost 3 bases, the J end lost 4 bases, and 10 bases lay between the germline ends.

The chain links TRBV5-4 to TRBJ1-1; 11 bases are a match to TRBD1. With 0 bases clipped from V and 0 bases from J, the junction kept 1 base outside the gene matches. Germline loops: CDR1 SGHNT, CDR2 YYREEE (reference sequence). The CDR3 runs to 16 residues. CDR3 loop: CASSLGTGGMNTEAFF. DNA of the CDR3: TGTGCCAGCAGCTTGGGGACAGGGGGCATGAACACTGAAGCTTTCTTT. Filled out from reference TRBV5-4 and TRBJ1-1, the complete variable domain reads ETGVTQSPTHLIKTRGQQVTLRCSSQSGHNTVSWYQQALGQGPQFIFQYYREEENGRGNFPPRFSGLQFPNYSSELNVNALELDDSALYLCASSLGTGGMNTEAFFGQGTRLTVV.

V and J are TRBV2 and TRBJ2-5; 7 positions match TRBD1. This CDR3 comprises 14 residues. V lost 4 bases to trimming and J lost 7 bases; unmatched junction nucleotides: 9. The germline CDR1 and CDR2 sequences are SNHLY and FYNNEI. The DNA of the CDR3 is TGTGCCAGCAGTGGGAGGACAGGAATAGTGACCCAGTACTTC. Amino acid sequence: CASSGRTGIVTQYF.

The V and J genes are TRBV7-2 and TRBJ2-5; possible D gene TRBD1, 7 bases. V was clipped by 5 bases and J by 3 bases, with 16 bases between them. Germline CDR1 SGHTA, CDR2 FQGNSA. The CDR3 is 15 residues long. CDR3 bases: TGTGCCAGCAGCCCTCTGGGCAGGGGGGAAGAGACCCAGTACTTC. Its translation is CASSPLGRGEETQYF.